Here is one T cell receptor beta chain with its context. No antigen is known for it. The data stem from a study of vaccination effects on CD4 cells after COVID-19. Looking at the study overall: The participants, recipients of two vaccine doses, got either BNT162b2 or mRNA-1273.

Expansion of antigen-specific CD4+ T cells with viral peptide pools was carried out by the ViraFEST assay before sequencing. Subsequent to a culture period of nine to ten days, CD4+ T cells were isolated. Vaccinees lacked prior SARS-CoV-2 infection and tested negative for nucleocapsid antibodies. About 2.2 million PBMC per well received approximately 10 IU/ml IL-2 and 9 to 10 ug/ml peptides in culture. In the cultures, half the medium was exchanged for IL-2 medium on days 3 and 7. Clones were sequenced by immunoSEQ multiplex PCR, and TCRdb holds only the in-frame ones, with some missing. The sample carries roughly 52,000 clones, roughly 70% recorded once. The CDR3 is made up of 14 amino acids. Germline CDR1 and CDR2: MNHEY and SVGAGI. Trimming took off 7 bases at V and 1 base at J, with 14 bases between the two ends.

This TCR came from a human donor who received a COVID-19 vaccine. The chain recombines TRBV6-5 with TRBJ2-7, with D hard to call. The sample was CD4+ T cells from PBMCs cultured with SARS-CoV-2 spike peptides, taken before COVID-19 vaccination. The CDR3 spells CASIDPSQSYEQYF. DNA of the CDR3: TGTGCCAGCATCGACCCCTCCCAGTCCTACGAGCAGTACTTC.